This TCR beta chain was recorded in a study of T cell repertoires in cytomegalovirus infection. About the research overall: The public TCR beta signatures pointed to both CMV infection and matching HLA type. Study-wide findings and caveats: The ex vivo response was dominated by HLA-C-restricted CMV-specific TCR beta clonotypes. Using cumulative public TCR beta family frequency, the authors identified those who carried CMV together with the relevant HLA.

This clonotype was seen a few times. Its antigen is unidentified. The conserved phenylalanine or tryptophan is not found at the CDR3 terminus, so this likely reflects a read error. It is unclear where the CDR3 begins or ends on the DNA, so no DNA is shown, and the CDR3 is as TCRdb lists it. The CDR3 adds up to 10 amino acids, both ends counted. TCRdb passed the reads through MiXCR, listing each CDR3 protein once. Among around 200,000 distinct CDR3 sequences listed, approximately 18% were seen once. The receptor was isolated from a human donor in good health (CMV status not recorded). Some clones in this sample may be carry-over from other donors' samples. V gene TRBV12-3 or TRBV12-4 combines with J gene TRBJ2-1; the table's D call, TRBD1, has no DNA check behind it. Sequencing was carried out using CD8+ T cells from PBMCs. CDR3 loop: CASNPEQDLQ.